Presented here are 24 T cell receptor beta chains from one specimen sequenced in a study of shared clonotypes between healthy human individuals. Sequencing was performed with immunoSEQ multiplex PCR; in TCRdb, only in-frame clones are kept and a portion is missing. Of 2 million to 2.5 million clones listed, roughly 92% are singletons. Input material: naive CD4+ T cells from PBMCs. Specified subset: CD45RA+ positively selected. Source of these receptors: a man younger than 35 in good health. Some clones in this sample may be carry-over from other donors' samples.

The chain carries TRBV28 and TRBJ2-7; 8 positions match TRBD2. The ends lost 1 base at V and 2 bases at J; junction bases unmatched: 4. The CDR3 is 15 amino acids. Germline CDR1 is MDHEN and CDR2 is SYDVKM. The CDR3 protein is CASSLFSAGAYEQYF. CDR3 bases: TGTGCCAGCAGTTTATTTTCAGCGGGAGCCTACGAGCAGTACTTC.

The V call is TRBV7-2, the J call TRBJ2-7; possibly TRBD1 for D (6 bases). The ends were cut back, 4 bases at V and 1 base at J, with 11 bases in the middle. The CDR3 extends over 14 amino acids. Germline V lookup: CDR1 SGHTA, CDR2 FQGNSA. The CDR3 here is CASSSQTGSYEQYF. The CDR3 DNA follows: TGTGCCAGCAGCTCCCAAACAGGGTCCTACGAGCAGTACTTC.

The V call is TRBV28, the J call TRBJ1-4, with D hard to call. The V gene's germline CDR1 is MDHEN and CDR2 SYDVKM. The length of the CDR3 is 15 residues. Trimming took 4 bases from V and 2 from J, leaving 11 bases between them. CDR3 residues: CASSYIGATNEKLFF. CDR3 nucleotide sequence: TGTGCCAGCAGTTACATCGGTGCTACTAATGAAAAACTGTTTTTT.

V gene TRBV9 combines with J gene TRBJ2-7; 9 bases are shared with TRBD1. The CDR3 runs to 15 residues. After removal of 4 bases from V and 7 bases from J, the junction contained 12 bases not matched to a gene. Germline CDR1 reads SGDLS; CDR2 reads YYNGEE. The CDR3 loop reads CASSPRFFDRGEQYF. Here the CDR3 DNA reads TGTGCCAGCAGCCCCCGTTTTTTTGACAGGGGGGAGCAGTACTTC.

The chain joins TRBV27 to TRBJ2-3, with D possibly being TRBD2 (5 bases). Trimming removed 0 bases from V and 3 bases from J, with 10 bases in between. This CDR3 has 15 amino acids. CDR1 is MNHEY and CDR2 is SMNVEV in the germline V gene (reference sequence). As DNA, the CDR3 is TGTGCCAGCAGTTTATCGATCGGGGTGACAGATACGCAGTATTTT. Encoded protein: CASSLSIGVTDTQYF.

The chain combines TRBV19 with TRBJ2-7; D is ambiguous. This CDR3 is built from 14 residues. V was trimmed by 4 bases and J by 2 bases, leaving 12 bases between them. From germline, CDR1 is LNHDA and CDR2 SQIVND (reference sequence). The CDR3 DNA reads TGTGCCAGTAGTAGTCGACATCTCCCCTACGAGCAGTACTTC. Residues: CASSSRHLPYEQYF.

This chain links TRBV28 with TRBJ2-2; the match to TRBD2 covers 10 bases. In germline, CDR1 is MDHEN, CDR2 SYDVKM. The CDR3 is made up of 16 amino acids. The CDR3 nucleotides are TGTGCTAAAGCTAGCGGGAGATACACGAACACCGGGGAGCTGTTTTTT. Translating gives CAKASGRYTNTGELFF.

A few counts support this clone. This rearrangement joins TRBV30 to TRBJ2-2; D remains unclear. Deletions cut 3 bases from V and 2 bases from J, with 13 bases between. Germline CDR1 reads GTSNPN; CDR2 reads SVGIG (reference sequence). The CDR3 length is 15 residues. In DNA form, the CDR3 reads TGTGCCTGGAGCGGTCGGCTGGCTAACACCGGGGAGCTGTTTTTT. Protein sequence: CAWSGRLANTGELFF. Variable domain in full (rest from reference TRBV30 and TRBJ2-2): SQTIHQWPATLVQPVGSPLSLECTVEGTSNPNLYWYRQAAGRGLQLLFYSVGIGQISSEVPQNLSASRPQDRQFILSSKKLLLSDSGFYLCAWSGRLANTGELFFGEGSRLTVL.

J is TRBJ2-7 and V is TRBV5-1; TRBD1 aligns across 10 bases. Germline V gives CDR1 SGHRS, CDR2 YFSETQ. This CDR3 is built from 16 residues. The ends lost 4 bases at V and 0 bases at J; junction bases unmatched: 7. The CDR3 spells CASSPGQGTFSYEQYF. The CDR3 region has the DNA TGCGCCAGCAGCCCGGGACAGGGGACCTTCTCCTACGAGCAGTACTTC.

V and J are TRBV7-9 and TRBJ2-5; no clear D gene. V shed 2 bases and J shed 4 bases, with 11 bases lying between them. This CDR3 contains 14 residues. The V gene's germline CDR1 is SEHNR and CDR2 FQNEAQ (reference sequence). CDR3 loop: CASSLYRAGETQYF. The CDR3 coding sequence is TGTGCCAGCAGCTTATATCGGGCCGGAGAGACCCAGTACTTC.

This clone was seen once. The V call is TRBV4-3, the J call TRBJ2-1; 8 nucleotides align to TRBD2. The CDR3 has 15 amino acids. V shed 3 bases, J shed 6 bases, and the junction held 7 bases outside the gene matches. The germline V gene has CDR1 LGHNA and CDR2 YSLEER. CDR3 sequence (DNA): TGCGCCAGCAGCCAGGAGCGGGAGCGCCCCAATGAGCAGTTCTTC. Protein sequence: CASSQERERPNEQFF.

This chain joins TRBV15 and TRBJ1-1; tentatively, D is TRBD1 (5 bases). In germline, CDR1 is LNHNV, CDR2 YYDKDF (reference sequence). The V end lost 4 bases, the J end lost 4 bases, and 13 bases lay between the germline ends. The CDR3 is 14 amino acids. In DNA form, the CDR3 reads TGTGCCACCAGCAATAACGCGGGGGGCACTGAAGCTTTCTTT. Its translation is CATSNNAGGTEAFF.

A word on this clone: Additional DNA sequences in this sample encode the identical CDR3. The chain carries TRBV9 and TRBJ2-2; the D is unclear. Trimming cost V 2 bases and J 6 bases, with 8 bases left between them. Germline lookup yields CDR1 SGDLS and CDR2 YYNGEE. This CDR3 region has 13 residues. The CDR3 coding sequence is TGTGCCAGCAGCGTGGTAGTATCCGGGGAGCTGTTTTTT. Translated, it gives CASSVVVSGELFF. Looking up the rest from reference TRBV9 and TRBJ2-2 gives the full variable domain: DSGVTQTPKHLITATGQRVTLRCSPRSGDLSVYWYQQSLDQGLQFLIQYYNGEERAKGNILERFSAQQFPDLHSELNLSSLELGDSALYFCASSVVVSGELFFGEGSRLTVL.

This chain links TRBV28 with TRBJ1-1; 7 bases are shared with TRBD1. Germline trimming cut 6 bases from V and 4 bases from J; bases unmatched to any gene: 14. The CDR3 totals 16 residues. Germline CDR1 reads MDHEN; CDR2 reads SYDVKM. The CDR3 DNA is TGTGCCAGCAGACTTCCGGGACAGCGAGGGTCCACTGAAGCTTTCTTT. It yields the protein CASRLPGQRGSTEAFF.

The chain joins TRBV2 to TRBJ2-1; D tentatively reads TRBD1 or TRBD2 (5 bases each). The germline gives CDR1 SNHLY, CDR2 FYNNEI. V was clipped by 8 bases and J by 6 bases, with 14 bases between them. The CDR3 extends over 13 amino acids. The DNA for the CDR3 is TGTGCCAGCGAGGGGCAGGAAGGCAATGAGCAGTTCTTC. Its translation is CASEGQEGNEQFF.

The chain employs TRBV5-1 and TRBJ1-3, with TRBD1 identical over 7 bases. The CDR3 has 14 residues. V trimming: 6 bases; J trimming: 2 bases; junction bases outside the gene matches: 5. In germline, CDR1 is SGHRS, CDR2 YFSETQ. The CDR3, as DNA: TGCGCCAGCATGCCCGGGACAGCTGGAAACACCATATATTTT. Protein sequence: CASMPGTAGNTIYF.

This sequence joins TRBV5-4 and TRBJ1-2; 7 bases are shared with TRBD1. CDR1 is SGHNT, CDR2 YYREEE, per germline (reference sequence). This CDR3 comprises 17 residues. Unmatched junction bases numbered 17, after V lost 3 bases and J lost 6 bases. As DNA, the CDR3 is TGTGCCAGCAGCTCACTGGGTTCCGGCGGGACAGTGGATGGCTACACCTTC. Translated: CASSSLGSGGTVDGYTF.

V and J are TRBV15 and TRBJ1-1, with 9 bases identical to TRBD1. Per the germline V gene, CDR1 is LNHNV and CDR2 is YYDKDF (reference sequence). The CDR3 loop spans 15 amino acids. V dropped 0 bases and J dropped 12; count of bases not matched to a gene: 11. The CDR3 reads CATSRDWTGASASFF. Written as DNA, the CDR3 is TGTGCCACCAGCAGAGATTGGACAGGGGCGTCCGCGTCTTTCTTT.

The chain employs TRBV28 and TRBJ2-1; the D gene is possibly TRBD1 (7 bases). Trimming removed 5 bases at V and 5 bases at J, with 19 bases between. Looked up from germline, CDR1 is MDHEN and CDR2 is SYDVKM. The CDR3 contains 16 residues. The CDR3 loop is CASSPRGRGRNNEQFF. In DNA form, the CDR3 reads TGTGCCAGCAGTCCCCGGGGCAGGGGGAGGAACAATGAGCAGTTCTTC.

This rearrangement joins TRBV14 to TRBJ2-5; the match to TRBD2 covers 9 bases. Germline V CDR1 and CDR2: SGHDN, FVKESK. After removal of 0 bases from V and 0 bases from J, the junction contained 5 bases not matched to a gene. This CDR3 is built from 17 residues. The CDR3 nucleotides are TGTGCCAGCAGCCAAGATGGGCGCGGGGGGGACCAAGAGACCCAGTACTTC. As protein: CASSQDGRGGDQETQYF.

The CDR3 nucleotides are TGTGCCAGCAGCAATGGCTTCTCCTACGAGCAGTACTTC. Its translation is CASSNGFSYEQYF. The chain is built from TRBV27 and TRBJ2-7, with unresolved D. The V end was cut by 6 bases, the J end by 0 bases, with 9 bases between. Germline CDR1 MNHEY, CDR2 SMNVEV (reference sequence). CDR3 size: 13 residues.

The V gene is TRBV9, the J gene TRBJ2-7; D remains ambiguous. Trimming took off 5 bases at V and 6 bases at J, with 6 bases between the two ends. CDR3 length: 10 amino acids. CDR1 and CDR2 from the germline V gene are SGDLS and YYNGEE. The CDR3 reads CASSSCEQYF. The CDR3 DNA reads as TGTGCCAGCAGTTCTTGCGAGCAGTACTTC.

The rearrangement uses TRBV28 and TRBJ1-2; 9 nucleotides line up with TRBD1. V lost 5 bases to trimming and J lost 5 bases; unmatched junction nucleotides: 6. Germline CDR1 is MDHEN and CDR2 is SYDVKM. The CDR3 loop spans 14 amino acids. The CDR3 DNA follows: TGTGCCAGCAGTAGCCGGGACAGGGTGTATGGCTACACCTTC. Its translation is CASSSRDRVYGYTF.

This rearrangement joins TRBV28 to TRBJ1-2, with D possibly TRBD1 on 6 matching bases. Trimming removed 4 bases at V and 0 bases at J, with 12 bases between. Germline values: CDR1 MDHEN, CDR2 SYDVKM. The CDR3 runs 15 residues. In DNA, the CDR3 is TGTGCCAGCAGTTCACCAGGGGAAGCTAACTATGGCTACACCTTC. Translation: CASSSPGEANYGYTF.